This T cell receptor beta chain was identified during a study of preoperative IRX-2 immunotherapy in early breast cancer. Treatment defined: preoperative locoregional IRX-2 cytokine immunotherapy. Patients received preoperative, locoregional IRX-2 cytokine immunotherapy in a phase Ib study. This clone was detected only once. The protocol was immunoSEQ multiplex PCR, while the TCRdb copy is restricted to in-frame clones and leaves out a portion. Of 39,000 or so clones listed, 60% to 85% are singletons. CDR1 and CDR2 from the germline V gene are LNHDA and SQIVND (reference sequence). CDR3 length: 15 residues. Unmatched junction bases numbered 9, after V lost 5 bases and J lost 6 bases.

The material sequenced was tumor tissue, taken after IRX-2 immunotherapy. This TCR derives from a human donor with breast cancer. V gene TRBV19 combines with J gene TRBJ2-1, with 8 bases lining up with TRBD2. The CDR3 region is CASSPKSGRANEQFF. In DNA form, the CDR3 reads TGTGCCAGTAGTCCCAAGTCCGGGAGGGCCAATGAGCAGTTCTTC.